Listed below are T cell receptor beta chains from one sample, sequenced in a study of cytomegalovirus exposure and HLA in healthy donors. The method was immunoSEQ multiplex PCR; TCRdb's version includes in-frame clones alone and lacks a portion of them. The table lists 55,000 to 75,000 clones, approximately 95% of them singletons. Sequenced input: PBMCs. These receptors were collected from a woman aged 18 to 35 in good health and CMV-seropositive. Each CDR3 is given with its conserved first and last residue. Fields, in order: V gene, CDR3 protein.

TRBV28 | CASTPGGLGSGYTF
TRBV7-2 | CASSLGPGSRRETQYF
TRBV19 | CASRALEDQPQHF
TRBV28 | CASSLEGQGITGYSNQPQHF
TRBV7-3 | CASSRSVTEPQHF
TRBV27 | CASSLAGGRYNEQFF
TRBV30 | CAWSPGDFYGYTF
TRBV27 | CASSLGSTGGVGYTF
TRBV4-2 | CASSQESGSGANVLTF
TRBV14 | CASSQDLQGTIQYF
TRBV25-1 | CASSEYFADEAFF
TRBV4-2 | CASSQRTGFEQYF
TRBV2 | CASSGGTATYEQYF
TRBV28 | CASSLPGPGQGINGYTF
TRBV28 | CASSDGQLHTEAFF
TRBV7-9 | CASSLGSRANEKLFF
TRBV7-2 | CASRRDRGAYGYTF
TRBV11-2 | CASSFYRHHSPLHF
TRBV5-1 | CASQGQRDIQYF
TRBV5-5 | CASSLRGLGNNEQYF
TRBV5-1 | CASSSTGSGDNSPLHF
TRBV9 | CASSVGSAGETQYF
TRBV5-1 | CASSSLAGDLHTGELFF
TRBV18 | CASSPGLGPNEKLFF
TRBV19 | CASSIEPGLGSGYTF
TRBV5-4 | CASSSLQGFLMETQYF
TRBV6-5 | CASSYLGTQYF
TRBV19 | CASSPTGGRGTYEQYF
TRBV28 | CASSFRYGNEQFF
TRBV28 | CASSLEGGRGNQPQHF
TRBV7-2 | CASSPDKRAKLFF
TRBV30 | CAWAITGGMDGYTF